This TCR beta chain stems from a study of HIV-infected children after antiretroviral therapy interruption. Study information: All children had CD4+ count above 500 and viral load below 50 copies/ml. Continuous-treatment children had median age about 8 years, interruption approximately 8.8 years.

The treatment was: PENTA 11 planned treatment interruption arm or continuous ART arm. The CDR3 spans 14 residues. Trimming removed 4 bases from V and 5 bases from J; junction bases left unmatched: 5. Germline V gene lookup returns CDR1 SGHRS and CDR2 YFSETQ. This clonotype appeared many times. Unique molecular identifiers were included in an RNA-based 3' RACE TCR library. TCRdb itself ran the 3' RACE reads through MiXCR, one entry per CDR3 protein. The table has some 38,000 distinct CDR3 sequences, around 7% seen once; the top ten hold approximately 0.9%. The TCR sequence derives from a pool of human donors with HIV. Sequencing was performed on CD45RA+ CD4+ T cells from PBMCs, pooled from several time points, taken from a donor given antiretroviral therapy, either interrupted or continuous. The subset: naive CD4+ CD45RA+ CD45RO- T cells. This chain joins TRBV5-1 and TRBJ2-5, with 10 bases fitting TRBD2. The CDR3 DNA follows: TGCGCCAGCAGCATTAGCGGGAGGATTGAGACCCAGTACTTC. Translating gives CASSISGRIETQYF.